The rows below give T cell receptor beta chains drawn from one sample of a study of cytomegalovirus exposure and HLA in healthy donors. Profiled with immunoSEQ multiplex PCR; TCRdb holds only in-frame clones, not every one. The sample records tens of thousands of clones, 80% to 90% being singletons. The specimen sequenced was PBMCs. The receptors come from a woman aged 18-30 years in good health and CMV-seropositive. The CDR3 runs from the conserved cysteine through the conserved F or W.

>TRBJ1-5|TRBV2
CASGFGSSNQPQHF
>TRBJ2-7|TRBV4-3
CASSQDRDLPYVEQYF
>TRBJ2-7|TRBV6-5
CASSKGGYEQYF
>TRBJ2-2|TRBV9
CASSVVGGVNTGELFF
>TRBJ1-1|TRBV9
CASSPGVAEAFF
>TRBJ2-2|TRBV19
CASRDSSGAGELFF
>TRBJ2-7|TRBV27
CASSKPGLPYEQYF
>TRBJ1-4|TRBV6-5
CASSYRGFGEKLFF
>TRBJ2-5|TRBV28
CASRSGLAGAETQYF
>TRBJ2-7|TRBV4-1
CASSHATPLTGFEQYF
>TRBJ2-1|TRBV5-4
CASSTGAGVTLNEQFF
>TRBJ2-1|TRBV6-1
CASSDPGSDNEQFF
>TRBJ2-2|TRBV6-1
CASSEALAGTGELFF
>TRBJ2-7|TRBV29-1
CSVATRSYEQYF
>TRBJ2-2|TRBV6-5
CASSPRTGELFF
>TRBJ2-7|TRBV6-1
CASSLLEGLGEQYF
>TRBJ2-7|TRBV27
CASSLSSSGTGGAEQYF
>TRBJ1-1|TRBV14
CASSQAGGTEAFF